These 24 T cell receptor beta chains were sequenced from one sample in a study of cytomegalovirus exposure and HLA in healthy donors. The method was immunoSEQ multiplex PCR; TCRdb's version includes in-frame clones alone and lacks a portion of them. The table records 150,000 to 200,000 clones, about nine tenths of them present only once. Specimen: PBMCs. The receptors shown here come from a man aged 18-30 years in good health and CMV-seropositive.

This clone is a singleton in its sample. The CDR3 loop is CASSPGQGFGGANVLTF. The CDR3 DNA is TGTGCCAGTAGCCCGGGACAGGGATTTGGTGGGGCCAACGTCCTGACTTTC. The V and J genes are TRBV19 and TRBJ2-6; 9 positions match TRBD1. The CDR3 covers 17 residues. V trimming: 6 bases; J trimming: 3 bases; junction bases outside the gene matches: 9. Germline V CDR1 and CDR2: LNHDA, SQIVND (reference sequence).

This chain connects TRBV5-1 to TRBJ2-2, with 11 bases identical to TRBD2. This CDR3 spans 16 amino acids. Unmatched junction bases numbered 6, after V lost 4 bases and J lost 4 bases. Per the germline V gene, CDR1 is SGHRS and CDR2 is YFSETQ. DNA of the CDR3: TGCGCCAGCAGCCCCACCGGGACTAGCGGCACCGGGGAGCTGTTTTTT. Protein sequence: CASSPTGTSGTGELFF.

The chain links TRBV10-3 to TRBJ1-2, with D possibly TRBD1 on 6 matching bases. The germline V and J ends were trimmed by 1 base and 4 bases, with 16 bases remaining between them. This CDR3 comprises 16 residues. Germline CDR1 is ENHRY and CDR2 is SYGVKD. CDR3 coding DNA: TGTGCCATCAGTGAGTTCTTAGGACAGTCGAGCTATGGCTACACCTTC. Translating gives CAISEFLGQSSYGYTF.

CDR3 in DNA: TGTGCCAGTAGTATTGGTCTAGCGGGAGGCAATGAGCAGTTCTTC. It is translated as CASSIGLAGGNEQFF. The rearrangement links TRBV19 to TRBJ2-1; 11 bases map to TRBD2. CDR3 length equals 15 residues. CDR1 and CDR2 (germline): LNHDA, SQIVND (reference sequence). J gave up 6 bases and V 3 bases, and 4 bases lay outside the gene matches.

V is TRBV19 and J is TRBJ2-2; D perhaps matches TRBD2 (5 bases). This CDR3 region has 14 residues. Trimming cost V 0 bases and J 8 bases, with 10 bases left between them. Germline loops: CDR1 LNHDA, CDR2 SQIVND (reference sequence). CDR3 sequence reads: CASSIDPRGGELFF. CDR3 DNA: TGTGCCAGTAGTATAGATCCGCGAGGGGGGGAGCTGTTTTTT.

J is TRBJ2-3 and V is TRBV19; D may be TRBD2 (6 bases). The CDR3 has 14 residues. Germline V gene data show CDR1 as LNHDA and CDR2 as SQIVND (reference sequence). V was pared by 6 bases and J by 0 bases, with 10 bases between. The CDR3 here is CASSQRASTDTQYF. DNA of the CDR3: TGTGCCAGTAGCCAGCGGGCGAGCACAGATACGCAGTATTTT.

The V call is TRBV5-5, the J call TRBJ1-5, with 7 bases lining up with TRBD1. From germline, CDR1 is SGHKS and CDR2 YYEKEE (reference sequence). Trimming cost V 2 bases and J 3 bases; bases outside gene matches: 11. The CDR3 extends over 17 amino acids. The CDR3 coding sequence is TGTGCCAGCAGCTTCTTTCTAGGGGGCGACGCCAATCAGCCCCAGCATTTT. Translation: CASSFFLGGDANQPQHF. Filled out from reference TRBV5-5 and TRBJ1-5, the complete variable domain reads DAGVTQSPTHLIKTRGQQVTLRCSPISGHKSVSWYQQVLGQGPQFIFQYYEKEERGRGNFPDRFSARQFPNYSSELNVNALLLGDSALYLCASSFFLGGDANQPQHFGDGTRLSIL.

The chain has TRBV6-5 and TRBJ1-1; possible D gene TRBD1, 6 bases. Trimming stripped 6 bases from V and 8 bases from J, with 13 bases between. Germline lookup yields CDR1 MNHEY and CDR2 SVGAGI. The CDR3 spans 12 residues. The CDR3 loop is CASSYGGREAFF. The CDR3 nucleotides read TGTGCCAGCAGCTACGGGGGCAGGGAAGCTTTCTTT.

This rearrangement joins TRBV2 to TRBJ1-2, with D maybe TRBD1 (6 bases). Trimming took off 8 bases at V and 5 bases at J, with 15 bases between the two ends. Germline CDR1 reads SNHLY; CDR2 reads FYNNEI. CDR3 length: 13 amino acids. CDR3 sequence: CASRTEGWYGYTF. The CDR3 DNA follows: TGTGCCAGCCGGACAGAGGGTTGGTATGGCTACACCTTC. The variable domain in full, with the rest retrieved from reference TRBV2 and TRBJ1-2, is EPEVTQTPSHQVTQMGQEVILRCVPISNHLYFYWYRQILGQKVEFLVSFYNNEISEKSEIFDDQFSVERPDGSNFTLKIRSTKLEDSAMYFCASRTEGWYGYTFGSGTRLTVV.

The CDR3 spells CASSFSGRNTGELFF. The CDR3 DNA follows: TGCGCCAGCAGCTTTAGCGGGAGAAACACCGGGGAGCTGTTTTTT. The V and J genes are TRBV5-1 and TRBJ2-2; TRBD2 agrees at 9 bases. Looked up from germline, CDR1 is SGHRS and CDR2 is YFSETQ. Trimming cost V 2 bases and J 2 bases; bases outside gene matches: 1. This CDR3 contains 15 residues.

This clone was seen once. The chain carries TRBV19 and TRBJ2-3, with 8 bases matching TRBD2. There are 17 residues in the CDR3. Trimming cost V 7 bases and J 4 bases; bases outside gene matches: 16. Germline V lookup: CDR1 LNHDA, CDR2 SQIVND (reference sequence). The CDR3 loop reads CASIPTRGLATADTQYF. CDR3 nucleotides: TGTGCCAGTATCCCCACCCGCGGACTAGCCACCGCAGATACGCAGTATTTT.

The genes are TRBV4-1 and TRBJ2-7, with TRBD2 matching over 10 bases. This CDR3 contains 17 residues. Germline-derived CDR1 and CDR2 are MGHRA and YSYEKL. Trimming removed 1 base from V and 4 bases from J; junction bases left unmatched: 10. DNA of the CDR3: TGCGCCAGCAGCCAAGTCGTTTCTAGCGGGAGTGGTTACGAGCAGTACTTC. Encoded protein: CASSQVVSSGSGYEQYF.

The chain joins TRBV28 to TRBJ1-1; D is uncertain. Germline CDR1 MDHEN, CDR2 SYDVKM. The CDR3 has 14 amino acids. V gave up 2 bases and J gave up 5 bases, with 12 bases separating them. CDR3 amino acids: CASSLVGEPTEAFF. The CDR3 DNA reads TGTGCCAGCAGTTTAGTAGGAGAGCCGACTGAAGCTTTCTTT.

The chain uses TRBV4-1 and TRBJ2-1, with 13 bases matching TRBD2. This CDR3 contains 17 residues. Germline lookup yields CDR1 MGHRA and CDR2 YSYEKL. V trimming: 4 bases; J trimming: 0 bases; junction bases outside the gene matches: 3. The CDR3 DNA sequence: TGCGCCAGCAGCCCGCGGACTAGCGGGAGCTCCTACAATGAGCAGTTCTTC. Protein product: CASSPRTSGSSYNEQFF.

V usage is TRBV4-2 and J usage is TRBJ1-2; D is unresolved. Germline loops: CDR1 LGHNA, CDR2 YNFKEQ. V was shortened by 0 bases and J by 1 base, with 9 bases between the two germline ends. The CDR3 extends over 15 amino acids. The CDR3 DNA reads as TGTGCCAGCAGCCAAGATCGTGGAGGTAACTATGGCTACACCTTC. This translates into CASSQDRGGNYGYTF.

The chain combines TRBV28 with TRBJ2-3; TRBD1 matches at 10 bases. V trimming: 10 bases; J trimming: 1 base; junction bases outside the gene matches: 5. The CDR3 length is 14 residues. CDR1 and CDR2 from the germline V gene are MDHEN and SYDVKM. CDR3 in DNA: TGTGCCATCGAGGGGACAGGGGGCACAGATACGCAGTATTTT. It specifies CAIEGTGGTDTQYF.

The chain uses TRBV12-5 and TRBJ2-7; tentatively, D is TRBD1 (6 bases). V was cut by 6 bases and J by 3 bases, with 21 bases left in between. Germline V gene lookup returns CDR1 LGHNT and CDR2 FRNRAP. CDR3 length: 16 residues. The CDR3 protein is CASGPVPRGMFYEQYF. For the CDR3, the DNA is TGTGCTAGTGGCCCGGTCCCCAGGGGCATGTTCTACGAGCAGTACTTC.

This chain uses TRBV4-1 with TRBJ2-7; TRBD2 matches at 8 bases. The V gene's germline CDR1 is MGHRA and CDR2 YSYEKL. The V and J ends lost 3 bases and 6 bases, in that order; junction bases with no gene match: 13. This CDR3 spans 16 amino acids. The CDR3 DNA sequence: TGCGCCAGCAGCCAGGCCCAACTAGCGGAAGGATTCGAGCAGTACTTC. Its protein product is CASSQAQLAEGFEQYF.

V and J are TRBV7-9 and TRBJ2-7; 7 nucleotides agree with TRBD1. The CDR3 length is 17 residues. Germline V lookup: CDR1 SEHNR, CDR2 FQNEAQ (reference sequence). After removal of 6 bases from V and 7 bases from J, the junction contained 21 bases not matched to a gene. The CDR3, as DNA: TGTGCCAGCAGTCCGCCCCCATTTGACAGGGTCTACGAGGAGCAGTACTTC. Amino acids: CASSPPPFDRVYEEQYF.

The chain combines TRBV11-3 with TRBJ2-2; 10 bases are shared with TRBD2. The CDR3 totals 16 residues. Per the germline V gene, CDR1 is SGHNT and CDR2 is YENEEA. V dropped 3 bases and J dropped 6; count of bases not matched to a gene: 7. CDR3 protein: CASSLASGSLSGELFF. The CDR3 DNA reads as TGTGCCAGCAGCTTGGCTAGCGGGAGTTTATCCGGGGAGCTGTTTTTT.

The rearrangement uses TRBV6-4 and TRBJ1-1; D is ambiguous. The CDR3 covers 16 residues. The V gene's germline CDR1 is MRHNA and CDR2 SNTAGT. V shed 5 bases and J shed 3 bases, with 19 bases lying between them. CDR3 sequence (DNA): TGTGCCAGCAGTCGGGAGGCGAGGTCGGGTTACACTGAAGCTTTCTTT. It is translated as CASSREARSGYTEAFF.

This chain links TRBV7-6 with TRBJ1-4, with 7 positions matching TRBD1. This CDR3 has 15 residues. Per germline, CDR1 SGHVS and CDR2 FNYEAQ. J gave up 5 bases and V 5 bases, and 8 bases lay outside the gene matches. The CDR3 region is CASSAQTGRNEKLFF. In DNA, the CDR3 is TGTGCCAGCAGCGCCCAGACAGGGAGGAATGAAAAACTGTTTTTT.

The CDR3 loop is CAWSARDRVPEAFF. In DNA form, the CDR3 reads TGTGCCTGGAGTGCCCGGGACAGGGTACCTGAAGCTTTCTTT. The rearrangement joins TRBV30 to TRBJ1-1; 9 nucleotides agree with TRBD1. Germline CDR1 is GTSNPN and CDR2 is SVGIG (reference sequence). The CDR3 is 14 amino acids. V lost 1 base, J lost 6 bases, and 6 bases stayed unmatched.

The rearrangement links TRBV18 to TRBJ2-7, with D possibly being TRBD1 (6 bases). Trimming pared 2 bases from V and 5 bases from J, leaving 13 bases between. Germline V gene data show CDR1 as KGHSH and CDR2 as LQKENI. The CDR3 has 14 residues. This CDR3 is CASSPTAGANEQYF. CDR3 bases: TGTGCCAGCTCACCAACCGCAGGGGCGAACGAGCAGTACTTC.